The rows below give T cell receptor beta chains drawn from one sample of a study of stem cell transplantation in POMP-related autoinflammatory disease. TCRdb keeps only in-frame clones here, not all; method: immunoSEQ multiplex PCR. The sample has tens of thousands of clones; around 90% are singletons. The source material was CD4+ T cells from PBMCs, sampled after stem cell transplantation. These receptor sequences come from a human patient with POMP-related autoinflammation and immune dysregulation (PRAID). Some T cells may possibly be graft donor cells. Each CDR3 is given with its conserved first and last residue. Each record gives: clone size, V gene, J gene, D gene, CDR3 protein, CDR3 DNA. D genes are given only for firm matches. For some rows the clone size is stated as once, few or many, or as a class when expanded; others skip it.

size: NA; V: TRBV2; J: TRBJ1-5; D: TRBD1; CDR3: CASTRQGQGNQPQHF; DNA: TGTGCCAGCACTCGACAGGGGCAGGGCAATCAGCCCCAGCATTTT
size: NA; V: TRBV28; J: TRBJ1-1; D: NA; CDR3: CASSDLRGIAEAFF; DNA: TGTGCCAGCAGTGACCTGAGGGGGATCGCTGAAGCTTTCTTT
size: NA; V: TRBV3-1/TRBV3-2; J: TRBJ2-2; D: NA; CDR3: CASSQGTDGGELFF; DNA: TGTGCCAGCAGCCAAGGGACAGATGGTGGGGAGCTGTTTTTT
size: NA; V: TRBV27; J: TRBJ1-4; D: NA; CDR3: CASSTTASTNEKLFF; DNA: TGTGCCAGCAGTACGACGGCCTCAACTAATGAAAAACTGTTTTTT
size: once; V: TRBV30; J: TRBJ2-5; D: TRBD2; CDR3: CAWSTGLGQLQETQYF; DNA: TGTGCCTGGAGTACGGGACTAGGTCAGCTCCAAGAGACCCAGTACTTC
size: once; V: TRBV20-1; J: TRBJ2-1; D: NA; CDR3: CSASRDNNEQFF; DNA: TGCAGTGCTAGTAGGGACAACAATGAGCAGTTCTTC
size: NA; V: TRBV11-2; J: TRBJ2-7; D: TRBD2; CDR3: CASSPMIAGGGYEQYF; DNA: TGTGCCAGCAGCCCGATGATAGCGGGAGGTGGGTACGAGCAGTACTTC
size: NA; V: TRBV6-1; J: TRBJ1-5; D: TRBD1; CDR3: CASSEFKQGPGQPQHF; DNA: TGTGCCAGCAGTGAGTTTAAACAGGGGCCGGGTCAGCCCCAGCATTTT
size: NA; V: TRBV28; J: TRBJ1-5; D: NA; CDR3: CASSFPLAHQPQHF; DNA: TGTGCCAGCAGTTTCCCACTAGCCCATCAGCCCCAGCATTTT
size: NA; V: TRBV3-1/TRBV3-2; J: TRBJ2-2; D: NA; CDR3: CASSLVPRAGELFF; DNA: TGTGCCAGCAGCCTGGTTCCCCGGGCCGGGGAGCTGTTTTTT
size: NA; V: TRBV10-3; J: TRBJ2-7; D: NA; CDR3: CAISDTGKSSYEQYF; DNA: TGTGCCATCAGTGATACGGGGAAAAGCTCCTACGAGCAGTACTTC
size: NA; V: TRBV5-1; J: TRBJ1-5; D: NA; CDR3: CASSLVPGGPNQPQHF; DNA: TGCGCCAGCAGCTTGGTTCCAGGTGGTCCCAATCAGCCCCAGCATTTT